This T cell receptor (beta chain) was obtained from a study of cytomegalovirus exposure and HLA in healthy donors. Trimming took 0 bases from V and 1 from J; bases not matched to a gene: 0. Germline CDR1 and CDR2: KGHSH and LQKENI. The CDR3 totals 16 residues. Everyone who donated was a healthy bone marrow donor. This PCR relied on a set of 60 Vbeta primers and 13 Jbeta primers. TCRdb's table, derived via immunoSEQ multiplex PCR, lists solely in-frame clones and lacks some. The sample includes around 31,000 clones, approximately 90% of them seen just once. The TCR sequence derives from a boy aged 5 to 17 in good health and CMV-seronegative. This rearrangement joins TRBV18 to TRBJ2-3; 11 nucleotides agree with TRBD2. Sequenced material: PBMCs. CDR3 sequence reads: CASSPPTSGGTDTQYF. The CDR3 DNA is TGTGCCAGCTCACCACCGACTAGCGGGGGCACAGATACGCAGTATTTT.